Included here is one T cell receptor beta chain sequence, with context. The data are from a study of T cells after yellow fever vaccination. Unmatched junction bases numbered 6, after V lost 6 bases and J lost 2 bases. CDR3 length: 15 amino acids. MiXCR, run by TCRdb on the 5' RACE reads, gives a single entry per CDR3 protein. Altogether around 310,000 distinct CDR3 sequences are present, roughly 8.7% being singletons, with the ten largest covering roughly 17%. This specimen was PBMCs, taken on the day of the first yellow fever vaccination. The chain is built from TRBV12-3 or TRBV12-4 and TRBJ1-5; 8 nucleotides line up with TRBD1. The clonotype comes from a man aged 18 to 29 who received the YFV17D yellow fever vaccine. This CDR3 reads CASRSGQGGNQPQHF. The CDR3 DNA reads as TGTGCCAGCAGGTCCGGACAGGGCGGCAATCAGCCCCAGCATTTT.